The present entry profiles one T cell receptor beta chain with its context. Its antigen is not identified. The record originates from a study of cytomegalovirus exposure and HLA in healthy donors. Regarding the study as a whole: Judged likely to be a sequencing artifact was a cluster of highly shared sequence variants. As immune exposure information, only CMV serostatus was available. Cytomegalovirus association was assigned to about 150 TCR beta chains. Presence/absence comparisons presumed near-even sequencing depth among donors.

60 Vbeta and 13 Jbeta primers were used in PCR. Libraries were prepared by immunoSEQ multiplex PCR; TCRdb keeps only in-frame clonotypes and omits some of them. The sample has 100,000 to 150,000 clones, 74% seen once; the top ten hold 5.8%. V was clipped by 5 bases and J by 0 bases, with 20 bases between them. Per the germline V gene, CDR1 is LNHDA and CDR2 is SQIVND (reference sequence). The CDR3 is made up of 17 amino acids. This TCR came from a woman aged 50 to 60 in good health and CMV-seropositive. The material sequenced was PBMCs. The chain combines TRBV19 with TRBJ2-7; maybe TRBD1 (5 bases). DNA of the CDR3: TGTGCCAGTAGTGTTCAGGGCCCTCCCTCCCCCTCCTACGAGCAGTACTTC. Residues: CASSVQGPPSPSYEQYF.